These T cell receptor beta chains were read from a single sample in a study of blood T cell repertoires in COVID-19. The assay was immunoSEQ multiplex PCR, and TCRdb's table has in-frame clones only and misses some. The profile shows about 200,000 clones, roughly 80% of them singletons. What was sequenced was peripheral blood. All receptors derive from a woman aged 65 to 85 with acute or convalescent COVID-19. The CDR3 runs from the conserved cysteine through the conserved F or W. D genes are given only for firm matches. Rows may omit the clone size; those that give it use once, few, many or a size class.

. TRBD2 17 TRBJ2-4 TRBV7-2 CASSLGGGRGAKNIQYF TGTGCCAGCAGCTTAGGTGGGGGGAGGGGAGCCAAAAACATTCAGTACTTC
. . 14 TRBJ1-2 TRBV2 CASSEAGDRSGYTF TGTGCCAGCAGTGAAGCAGGCGACAGATCTGGCTACACCTTC
. . 19 TRBJ2-7 TRBV18 CASSRSEGTLSLNPYEQYF TGTGCCAGCTCACGATCCGAGGGGACTCTTTCCCTCAATCCCTACGAGCAGTACTTC
few . 13 TRBJ1-2 TRBV12-3/TRBV12-4 CASSLRQGSGYTF TGTGCCAGCAGTTTGAGGCAGGGGTCCGGCTACACCTTC
. TRBD2 17 TRBJ2-1 TRBV5-1 CASSQRGLAGSNNEQFF TGCGCCAGCAGCCAACGGGGACTAGCGGGGTCCAACAATGAGCAGTTCTTC
. TRBD2 17 TRBJ2-3 TRBV28 CASSSLLAGSSTDTQYF TGTGCCAGCAGTTCCCTACTAGCGGGATCTAGCACAGATACGCAGTATTTT
. TRBD2 14 TRBJ2-1 TRBV6-2/TRBV6-3 CASSSSGMGNEQFF TGTGCCAGCAGTTCTAGCGGGATGGGGAATGAGCAGTTCTTC
. TRBD1 14 TRBJ1-5 TRBV30 CAWSTGFSNQPQHF TGTGCCTGGTCGACAGGGTTTAGCAATCAGCCCCAGCATTTT
. TRBD1 15 TRBJ1-3 TRBV5-8 CASSKGTASGNTIYF TGTGCCAGCAGCAAAGGGACAGCCTCTGGAAACACCATATATTTT
. . 15 TRBJ2-3 TRBV5-4 CASSLGVPGTDTQYF TGTGCCAGCAGCTTAGGGGTCCCAGGCACAGATACGCAGTATTTT
. TRBD1 14 TRBJ2-5 TRBV24-1 CATAAGQGMETQYF TGTGCCACGGCAGCAGGACAGGGAATGGAGACCCAGTACTTC
. . 13 TRBJ2-2 TRBV5-1 CASSLIFTGELFF TGCGCCAGCAGCTTGATCTTTACCGGGGAGCTGTTTTTT
. TRBD1 15 TRBJ2-5 TRBV5-1 CASSSRDRGQETQYF TGCGCCAGCAGCTCCCGGGACAGGGGTCAAGAGACCCAGTACTTC
. TRBD2 16 TRBJ2-3 TRBV24-1 CATSDFVGRAPDTQYF TGTGCCACCAGTGATTTTGTCGGGAGGGCCCCAGATACGCAGTATTTT
. . 15 TRBJ1-1 TRBV3-1/TRBV3-2 CASSQAVGGNTEAFF TGTGCCAGCAGCCAAGCGGTGGGAGGGAACACTGAAGCTTTCTTT
. . 13 TRBJ2-7 TRBV6-6 CASSLPGRDEQYF TGTGCCAGCAGCCTACCCGGCAGGGACGAGCAGTACTTC
. TRBD1 15 TRBJ2-3 TRBV28 CASSFSTGGIDTQYF TGTGCCAGCAGTTTTTCCACAGGGGGGATTGATACGCAGTATTTT
. TRBD1 13 TRBJ2-7 TRBV12-3/TRBV12-4 CASSPGQPYEQYF TGTGCCAGCAGCCCGGGACAGCCCTACGAGCAGTACTTC
once . 16 TRBJ2-7 TRBV30 CAWSTTYGSISYEQYF TGTGCCTGGAGTACTACCTATGGATCAATTTCCTACGAGCAGTACTTC
few . 13 TRBJ2-1 TRBV9 CASSVGYMNEQFF TGTGCCAGCAGCGTAGGGTACATGAATGAGCAGTTCTTC
. TRBD1 14 TRBJ2-5 TRBV5-1 CASSRGQGQETQYF TGCGCCAGCAGTCGGGGACAGGGGCAAGAGACCCAGTACTTC
. TRBD1 13 TRBJ2-3 TRBV2 CASGRQGKDTQYF TGTGCCAGCGGTCGACAGGGAAAAGATACGCAGTATTTT
. TRBD2 14 TRBJ2-1 TRBV29-1 CSVVLVAGYNEQFF TGCAGCGTTGTTTTGGTAGCGGGATACAATGAGCAGTTCTTC
. TRBD1 14 TRBJ2-7 TRBV10-3 CAISGGQGSYEQYF TGTGCCATCAGTGGAGGACAGGGATCCTACGAGCAGTACTTC
. TRBD2 17 TRBJ2-3 TRBV7-2 CASSLSTLAGGTDTQYF TGTGCCAGCAGCTTGAGTACACTAGCGGGAGGCACAGATACGCAGTATTTT
few . 12 TRBJ1-1 TRBV12-3/TRBV12-4 CASSSGVPEAFF TGTGCCAGCAGCTCAGGGGTTCCTGAAGCTTTCTTT
. TRBD1 16 TRBJ2-7 TRBV5-1 CASSPQQGNGLYEQYF TGCGCCAGCAGCCCTCAACAGGGGAATGGTCTCTACGAGCAGTACTTC
. TRBD2 17 TRBJ2-1 TRBV5-4 CASSLPPGTSGYNEQFF TGTGCCAGCAGCTTGCCCCCCGGGACTAGCGGCTACAATGAGCAGTTCTTC
. TRBD2 16 TRBJ2-7 TRBV5-1 CASSSGTSGSFSEQYF TGCGCCAGCAGCTCCGGGACTAGCGGGAGCTTTTCCGAGCAGTACTTC
. . 15 TRBJ2-7 TRBV6-5 CASSTGQLFGNEQYF TGTGCCAGCAGTACGGGACAACTCTTTGGGAACGAGCAGTACTTC
. TRBD1 15 TRBJ2-2 TRBV5-4 CASSVDRVDTGELFF TGTGCCAGCAGCGTTGACAGGGTGGACACCGGGGAGCTGTTTTTT
few TRBD2 18 TRBJ2-1 TRBV5-4 CASSSAGAGGSAYNEQFF TGTGCCAGCAGCTCGGCGGGGGCGGGAGGTTCTGCCTACAATGAGCAGTTCTTC
. TRBD1 15 TRBJ2-6 TRBV30 CAGGTGLSGANVLTF TGTGCCGGAGGGACAGGTCTCTCTGGGGCCAACGTCCTGACTTTC
. TRBD1 13 TRBJ2-7 TRBV6-5 CASTSTGTYEQYF TGTGCCAGCACTTCGACAGGGACCTACGAGCAGTACTTC
. TRBD2 14 TRBJ2-7 TRBV27 CASSIGRTSYEQYF TGTGCCAGCAGTATCGGACGGACTAGCTACGAGCAGTACTTC
. . 14 TRBJ1-1 TRBV27 CASSDRRQGTEAFF TGTGCCAGCAGCGACAGGCGGCAGGGCACTGAAGCTTTCTTT
. TRBD1 14 TRBJ2-1 TRBV18 CASSPQGTVNEQFF TGTGCCAGCTCACCCCAGGGGACAGTCAATGAGCAGTTCTTC
. TRBD1 16 TRBJ1-2 TRBV28 CASSEPGTGLIYGYTF TGTGCCAGCAGTGAACCCGGGACAGGCCTGATATATGGCTACACCTTC
. TRBD1 13 TRBJ1-2 TRBV24-1 CATSDPGQEGYTF TGTGCCACCAGTGATCCGGGACAGGAAGGCTACACCTTC